Presented here are 32 T cell receptor beta chains from one specimen sequenced in a study of vaccination effects on CD4 cells after COVID-19. Repertoires were generated with immunoSEQ multiplex PCR, while TCRdb's copy carries only in-frame clones and drops some. The sample lists approximately 58,000 clones, around three quarters seen once, with under 3.5% in the top ten. The culture ran for around ten days before CD4+ T cells were isolated. No antigen is known for these receptors. The sample in question was CD4+ T cells from PBMCs cultured without peptide, obtained before COVID-19 vaccination. Receptors were obtained from a human donor who received a COVID-19 vaccine.

This clone has only one observation. V is TRBV28 and J is TRBJ1-2; the D gene is possibly TRBD1 (5 bases). V was pared by 1 base and J by 8 bases, with 14 bases between. The germline gives CDR1 MDHEN, CDR2 SYDVKM. The CDR3 has 14 amino acids. Here the CDR3 reads CASSLSGVGQGYTF. The CDR3 DNA follows: TGTGCCAGCAGTTTATCGGGAGTGGGGCAGGGCTACACCTTC.

This chain joins TRBV29-1 and TRBJ2-6; D is unresolved. The germline V and J ends were trimmed by 5 bases and 0 bases, with 5 bases remaining between them. Germline V gives CDR1 SQVTM, CDR2 ANQGSEA. The CDR3 consists of 13 residues. CDR3 protein: CSVRVSGANVLTF. The DNA of the CDR3 is TGCAGCGTTAGGGTCTCTGGGGCCAACGTCCTGACTTTC.

The rearrangement uses TRBV11-2 and TRBJ2-1, with D possibly called TRBD1 or TRBD2 (5 bases each). CDR3 length equals 14 residues. V lost 1 base and J lost 5, with 9 bases in between. CDR1 is SGHAT and CDR2 is FQNNGV in the germline V gene. The CDR3 DNA sequence: TGTGCCAGCAGCTTAGGGGGGTTCAACAATGAGCAGTTCTTC. Translating gives CASSLGGFNNEQFF.

V gene TRBV7-3 combines with J gene TRBJ2-1; perhaps D is TRBD1 or TRBD2 (5 bases each). The CDR3 has 13 residues. CDR1 and CDR2 from the germline V gene are SGHTA and FQGTGA. Trimming removed 5 bases from V and 7 bases from J, with 12 bases in between. The CDR3 nucleotides read TGTGCCAGCAGCAGAGGGGTCACGAATGAGCAGTTCTTC. Amino acids: CASSRGVTNEQFF.

The rearrangement joins TRBV24-1 to TRBJ2-6, with 8 bases that match TRBD1. Per the germline V gene, CDR1 is KGHDR and CDR2 is SFDVKD. The CDR3 spans 17 residues. With V trimmed by 5 bases and J by 1 base, 6 bases remained unmatched. CDR3 sequence: CATSGGTGFSGANVLTF. DNA for the CDR3: TGTGCCACCAGTGGTGGGACAGGTTTTTCTGGGGCCAACGTCCTGACTTTC.

The J gene is TRBJ1-5, the V gene TRBV6-1; 8 bases map to TRBD1. The J segment lost 7 bases and the V segment lost 3 bases, leaving 11 bases of the junction unmatched. Looked up from germline, CDR1 is MNHNS and CDR2 is SASEGT. CDR3 length: 16 residues. CDR3 loop: CASSDMAGGAGQPQHF. The DNA of the CDR3 is TGTGCCAGCAGTGATATGGCAGGGGGCGCTGGACAGCCCCAGCATTTT.

This CDR3 reads CASSEGDTYGYTF. The CDR3 DNA follows: TGTGCCAGCAGTGAAGGGGACACCTATGGCTACACCTTC. The J gene is TRBJ1-2, the V gene TRBV2, with a weak D call TRBD1 (6 bases). Per the germline V gene, CDR1 is SNHLY and CDR2 is FYNNEI. The CDR3 consists of 13 residues. V lost 1 base and J 4 bases, leaving 7 bases between the germline ends.

V gene TRBV30 combines with J gene TRBJ1-2; D is unclear. The CDR3 is made up of 13 amino acids. From germline, CDR1 is GTSNPN and CDR2 SVGIG (reference sequence). V was cut by 1 base and J by 8 bases, with 14 bases left in between. CDR3 DNA sequence: TGTGCCTGGAGTGACTTACCTACGGGGGGCTACACCTTC. It specifies CAWSDLPTGGYTF.

V is TRBV28 and J is TRBJ1-4; D gene uncertain. Looked up from germline, CDR1 is MDHEN and CDR2 is SYDVKM. This CDR3 contains 13 residues. Trimming removed 9 bases from V and 7 bases from J, with 15 bases in between. CDR3 bases: TGTGCCAGTACTTTCGGGGATGCTGAAAAACTGTTTTTT. This encodes CASTFGDAEKLFF.

The genes are TRBV6-5 and TRBJ1-6; 8 bases are shared with TRBD1. The CDR3 is 15 amino acids. Looked up from germline, CDR1 is MNHEY and CDR2 is SVGAGI. V lost 5 bases to trimming and J lost 9 bases; unmatched junction nucleotides: 9. CDR3 protein: CASSRTGWEGSPLHF. The CDR3 DNA reads TGTGCCAGCAGTCGGACAGGGTGGGAGGGTTCACCCCTCCACTTT.

This clone was counted once. The chain couples TRBV5-5 to TRBJ2-7; D call uncertain. Germline V gives CDR1 SGHKS, CDR2 YYEKEE (reference sequence). Trimming left V 5 bases short and J 2 bases short, with 26 bases between. The CDR3 spans 18 residues. Here the CDR3 DNA reads TGTGCCAGCAGTTCCGGATTTGTGGGCAGGCGCTGGACCTACGAGCAGTACGTC. It specifies CASSSGFVGRRWTYEQYV.

The rearrangement uses TRBV5-6 and TRBJ1-3, with D maybe TRBD1 (5 bases). CDR1 and CDR2 (germline): SGHDT, YYEEEE. The V end was cut by 4 bases, the J end by 0 bases, with 17 bases between. This CDR3 contains 17 residues. As DNA, the CDR3 is TGTGCCAGCAGCAAATATCGGGGGATCTCCTCTGGAAACACCATATATTTT. This encodes CASSKYRGISSGNTIYF. Combining the CDR3 with reference TRBV5-6 and TRBJ1-3 gives the whole variable domain DAGVTQSPTHLIKTRGQQVTLRCSPKSGHDTVSWYQQALGQGPQFIFQYYEEEERQRGNFPDRFSGHQFPNYSSELNVNALLLGDSALYLCASSKYRGISSGNTIYFGEGSWLTVV.

The V gene is TRBV7-2, the J gene TRBJ2-3; possibly TRBD2 for D (7 bases). This CDR3 is built from 19 residues. V shed 5 bases and J shed 2 bases, with 26 bases lying between them. Germline lookup yields CDR1 SGHTA and CDR2 FQGNSA. Here the CDR3 reads CASSRGRLGGQGDTDTQYF. The CDR3 nucleotides read TGTGCCAGCAGCCGCGGCAGGTTGGGGGGGCAAGGGGACACAGATACGCAGTATTTT.

The chain joins TRBV7-2 to TRBJ2-7; the match to TRBD1 covers 7 bases. CDR3 length: 14 residues. Trimming removed 3 bases from V and 3 bases from J; junction bases left unmatched: 5. Germline V gene sequence: CDR1 SGHTA, CDR2 FQGNSA. CDR3: CASSLSTGSYEQYV. CDR3 nucleotide sequence: TGTGCCAGCAGCTTGTCGACAGGGAGCTACGAGCAGTACGTC.

The chain uses TRBV10-3 and TRBJ1-2; 7 bases align to TRBD1. The CDR3 is made up of 16 amino acids. J gave up 4 bases and V 7 bases, and 15 bases lay outside the gene matches. CDR1 ENHRY and CDR2 SYGVKD come from the germline V gene. CDR3: CAITKPPWTGGYGYTF. CDR3 sequence (DNA): TGTGCCATCACCAAACCCCCCTGGACAGGCGGCTATGGCTACACCTTC.

The chain joins TRBV18 to TRBJ2-1; 10 bases map to TRBD1. V shed 4 bases and J 3 bases; nucleotides not matched to a gene: 6. The CDR3 consists of 16 residues. Per germline, CDR1 KGHSH and CDR2 LQKENI. The CDR3 protein is CASSQLDRGDYNEQFF. The DNA for the CDR3 is TGTGCCAGCTCACAGTTGGACAGGGGGGACTACAATGAGCAGTTCTTC.

This clone was detected only a few times. J is TRBJ1-1 and V is TRBV5-4; D is perhaps TRBD1 (5 bases). Germline CDR1 SGHNT, CDR2 YYREEE (reference sequence). Trimming took 3 bases from V and 0 from J, leaving 9 bases between them. The CDR3 extends over 14 amino acids. CDR3 protein: CASSSRGMNTEAFF. DNA for the CDR3: TGTGCCAGCAGCTCAAGGGGAATGAACACTGAAGCTTTCTTT.

CDR3: CASSPNWDTEAFF. DNA for the CDR3: TGTGCCAGCAGTCCCAACTGGGACACTGAAGCTTTCTTT. The chain combines TRBV12-3 or TRBV12-4 with TRBJ1-1, with unresolved D. This CDR3 comprises 13 residues. V gave up 5 bases and J gave up 3 bases, with 10 bases separating them.

This clone has only a few counts. J is TRBJ1-2 and V is TRBV9; 10 bases match TRBD1. The CDR3 runs to 17 residues. In germline, CDR1 is SGDLS, CDR2 YYNGEE. V shed 0 bases and J 4 bases; nucleotides not matched to a gene: 9. CDR3 sequence: CASSVALGTGDRYGYTF. The DNA of the CDR3 is TGTGCCAGCAGCGTAGCTCTGGGGACAGGGGATCGCTATGGCTACACCTTC.

V and J are TRBV6-6 and TRBJ2-5; unclear D gene. V dropped 2 bases and J dropped 4 bases, with 5 bases sitting between them. Germline V gives CDR1 MNHNY, CDR2 SVGAGI (reference sequence). The length of the CDR3 is 12 residues. DNA of the CDR3: TGTGCCAGCAGTTACAGTCCAGAGACCCAGTACTTC. As protein: CASSYSPETQYF.

J is TRBJ2-3 and V is TRBV5-1; 7 bases align to TRBD1. The germline CDR1 and CDR2 sequences are SGHRS and YFSETQ. The CDR3 sequence is 17 residues long. The J segment lost 3 bases and the V segment lost 4 bases, leaving 14 bases of the junction unmatched. CDR3 region: CASSLTQTGLETDTQYF. The CDR3 coding sequence is TGCGCCAGCAGCCTTACCCAGACAGGGTTGGAGACAGATACGCAGTATTTT.

The chain couples TRBV6-1 to TRBJ2-7, with D possibly matching TRBD2 (7 bases). Trimming cost V 0 bases and J 3 bases, with 15 bases left between them. The CDR3 is made up of 16 amino acids. Germline V lookup: CDR1 MNHNS, CDR2 SASEGT. CDR3 nucleotides: TGTGCCAGCAGTGAAGCGCTGGCGGGGGCCTTCTACGAGCAGTACGTC. Translation: CASSEALAGAFYEQYV.

CDR3 in amino acids: CASRPVKGVDGELFF. The CDR3 DNA reads TGTGCCAGCCGTCCGGTCAAGGGGGTTGACGGGGAGCTGTTTTTT. This sequence joins TRBV25-1 and TRBJ2-2, with D tentatively TRBD1 (6 bases). The length of the CDR3 is 15 residues. The germline V gene encodes CDR1 MGHDK and CDR2 SYGVNS. Trimming shortened V by 8 bases and J by 7 bases, and 20 bases separated the two germline ends.

The chain joins TRBV4-1 to TRBJ2-3; 10 bases map to TRBD2. With V trimmed by 4 bases and J by 5 bases, 15 bases remained unmatched. This CDR3 contains 18 residues. Germline V CDR1 and CDR2: MGHRA, YSYEKL. The CDR3 region is CASSPLQAGTSARDTQYF. The CDR3 DNA reads TGCGCCAGCAGCCCGTTACAGGCCGGGACTAGCGCGAGAGATACGCAGTATTTT.

CDR3 protein: CASSLGGPADEQFF. As DNA, the CDR3 is TGTGCCAGCAGCTTAGGAGGTCCCGCGGATGAGCAGTTCTTC. This sequence joins TRBV7-2 and TRBJ2-1, with unresolved D. V lost 1 base to trimming and J lost 8 bases, with 12 bases between them. Germline V lookup: CDR1 SGHTA, CDR2 FQGNSA. The CDR3 has 14 residues.

This chain uses TRBV5-1 with TRBJ2-5; D possibly corresponds to TRBD1 (5 bases). V lost 1 base, J lost 5 bases, and 12 bases lay in between. Germline CDR1 and CDR2: SGHRS and YFSETQ. The CDR3 is 14 amino acids. The CDR3 DNA reads as TGCGCCAGCAGCTTGACGCCAGGGCGGGAGACCCAGTACTTC. Its translation: CASSLTPGRETQYF.

This sequence joins TRBV5-1 and TRBJ1-5; a possible D gene is TRBD1 (6 bases). Between the trimmed V and J ends, which lost 0 bases and 4 bases, there was a span of 14 bases. This CDR3 comprises 16 residues. The germline CDR1 and CDR2 sequences are SGHRS and YFSETQ. CDR3 in amino acids: CASSLEGRGLNQPQHF. CDR3 nucleotides: TGCGCCAGCAGCTTGGAGGGCAGGGGATTAAATCAGCCCCAGCATTTT. Full variable domain (missing parts from reference TRBV5-1 and TRBJ1-5): KAGVTQTPRYLIKTRGQQVTLSCSPISGHRSVSWYQQTPGQGLQFLFEYFSETQRNKGNFPGRFSGRQFSNSRSEMNVSTLELGDSALYLCASSLEGRGLNQPQHFGDGTRLSIL.

This chain joins TRBV4-1 and TRBJ2-5, with D tentatively TRBD1 (5 bases). Germline V gene data show CDR1 as MGHRA and CDR2 as YSYEKL. CDR3 length equals 13 residues. V lost 1 base and J 4 bases, leaving 7 bases between the germline ends. Here the CDR3 reads CASSQVDRETQYF. In DNA, the CDR3 is TGCGCCAGCAGCCAAGTCGACAGAGAGACCCAGTACTTC.

The chain is built from TRBV7-7 and TRBJ2-5; 8 bases agree with TRBD2. This CDR3 region has 15 residues. From germline, CDR1 is SSHAT and CDR2 FNYEAQ (reference sequence). Trimming took 4 bases from V and 1 from J; bases not matched to a gene: 5. CDR3 region: CASSSLAGSQETQYF. The CDR3 nucleotides read TGTGCCAGCAGCTCCTTAGCGGGGTCCCAAGAGACCCAGTACTTC.

The rearrangement joins TRBV4-1 to TRBJ1-4; 8 bases align to TRBD1. From germline, CDR1 is MGHRA and CDR2 YSYEKL. This CDR3 comprises 16 residues. V lost 4 bases and J lost 5; bases outside the gene matches: 9. The CDR3 DNA follows: TGCGCCAGCAGCCGTCCCACAGGGGGTCGGAATGAAAAACTGTTTTTT. Translated, it gives CASSRPTGGRNEKLFF.

This clone was seen a handful of times. The chain recombines TRBV7-2 with TRBJ1-1, with 9 bases aligning to TRBD1. The CDR3 is made up of 15 amino acids. Germline CDR1 reads SGHTA; CDR2 reads FQGNSA. The J segment lost 5 bases and the V segment lost 5 bases, leaving 9 bases of the junction unmatched. CDR3 loop: CASSRYTGGGTEAFF. CDR3 nucleotides: TGTGCCAGCAGCCGTTACACAGGGGGCGGTACTGAAGCTTTCTTT.

The rearrangement joins TRBV25-1 to TRBJ2-1, with 8 bases that match TRBD1. Germline V lookup: CDR1 MGHDK, CDR2 SYGVNS. V shed 8 bases, J shed 7 bases, and the junction held 13 bases outside the gene matches. This CDR3 is 15 amino acids long. CDR3 loop: CASSLLDRDYNEQFF. The CDR3 nucleotides read TGTGCCAGCTCCTTACTGGACAGGGATTATAATGAGCAGTTCTTC.